A single sample gave rise to the 28 T cell receptor beta chains below, sequenced in a study of cytotoxic CD8 clonotypes in ibrutinib-treated CLL. This table comes from immunoSEQ multiplex PCR, and its TCRdb copy is limited to in-frame clones, with some not included. Here the sample spans 90,000 to 95,000 clones, over 60% being singletons. The specimen comprised PBMCs, sampled after 24 months of ibrutinib treatment. All receptors come from a human donor with chronic lymphocytic leukemia.

The chain is built from TRBV11-1 and TRBJ2-5; TRBD2 matches at 10 bases. Trimming took 5 bases from V and 2 from J; bases not matched to a gene: 14. Germline CDR1 and CDR2: SGHAT and FQDESV (reference sequence). The CDR3 loop spans 18 amino acids. The CDR3 reads CASSPWLAGVSVQETQYF. The CDR3 DNA reads TGTGCCAGCAGCCCCTGGCTAGCGGGGGTTTCGGTTCAAGAGACCCAGTACTTC.

The V call is TRBV6-1, the J call TRBJ2-5; D is unresolved. The CDR3 sequence is 12 residues long. The V end was cut by 3 bases, the J end by 6 bases, with 8 bases between. CDR1 and CDR2 (germline): MNHNS, SASEGT. CDR3 region: CASSESIQTQYF. CDR3 in DNA: TGTGCCAGCAGTGAGAGTATACAGACCCAGTACTTC.

The chain carries TRBV27 and TRBJ2-2; D remains unclear. Germline V gene lookup returns CDR1 MNHEY and CDR2 SMNVEV (reference sequence). V was trimmed by 6 bases and J by 1 base, leaving 9 bases between them. CDR3 length: 14 amino acids. The CDR3 here is CASSRTRNTGELFF. In DNA, the CDR3 is TGTGCCAGCAGCCGGACGAGGAACACCGGGGAGCTGTTTTTT.

The table lists this clone with a few counts. The gene calls are TRBV5-1 and TRBJ2-7, with a weak D call TRBD2 (7 bases). V gave up 4 bases and J gave up 7 bases, with 18 bases separating them. The CDR3 runs 14 residues. Germline lookup yields CDR1 SGHRS and CDR2 YFSETQ. The CDR3 loop is CASSRTGGSLEQYF. The DNA for the CDR3 is TGCGCCAGCAGCCGTACGGGGGGCAGCCTTGAGCAGTACTTC.

There are a few counts of this clone. The chain recombines TRBV18 with TRBJ1-1; the match to TRBD1 covers 7 bases. The CDR3 sequence is 15 residues long. V gave up 5 bases and J gave up 1 base; unmatched junction bases: 7. The germline gives CDR1 KGHSH, CDR2 LQKENI. CDR3 protein: CASSVRDSENTEAFF. DNA of the CDR3: TGTGCCAGCTCAGTTCGGGACAGTGAGAACACTGAAGCTTTCTTT. The entire variable domain, with the rest obtained from reference TRBV18 and TRBJ1-1, is as follows: NAGVMQNPRHLVRRRGQEARLRCSPMKGHSHVYWYRQLPEEGLKFMVYLQKENIIDESGMPKERFSAEFPKEGPSILRIQQVVRGDSAAYFCASSVRDSENTEAFFGQGTRLTVV.

The rearrangement joins TRBV4-2 to TRBJ2-1; maybe TRBD2 (5 bases). The CDR3 is made up of 14 amino acids. Trimming removed 1 base from V and 7 bases from J, with 11 bases in between. Germline lookup yields CDR1 LGHNA and CDR2 YNFKEQ. The CDR3 reads CASSQARTRNEQFF. The DNA of the CDR3 is TGTGCCAGCAGCCAAGCCCGAACTAGGAATGAGCAGTTCTTC.

The chain recombines TRBV6-1 with TRBJ2-2, with D perhaps TRBD2 (6 bases). This CDR3 is built from 15 residues. V shed 2 bases and J shed 5 bases, with 12 bases lying between them. Germline V CDR1 and CDR2: MNHNS, SASEGT. The CDR3 coding sequence is TGTGCCAGCAGTGAATCTGGAGGAGGGACCGGGGAGCTGTTTTTT. Translating it yields CASSESGGGTGELFF.

In its sample, this clone was seen a few times. The chain couples TRBV27 to TRBJ1-1; tentative D call: TRBD1 (5 bases). CDR1 is MNHEY, CDR2 SMNVEV, per germline (reference sequence). The CDR3 is 13 residues long. The V gene lost 1 base and the J gene lost 3 bases, with 6 bases spanning the gap. For the CDR3, the DNA is TGTGCCAGCAGTTTATGGGGGGACACTGAAGCTTTCTTT. Translation gives CASSLWGDTEAFF.

The chain employs TRBV28 and TRBJ2-7; 12 nucleotides agree with TRBD2. Germline V gives CDR1 MDHEN, CDR2 SYDVKM. With 7 bases clipped from V and 1 base from J, the junction kept 5 bases outside the gene matches. The CDR3 is 15 residues long. The CDR3 loop is CASTLGLAGSYEQYF. In DNA form, the CDR3 reads TGTGCCAGCACCCTCGGACTAGCGGGATCCTACGAGCAGTACTTC.

The V gene is TRBV19, the J gene TRBJ2-7; D assignment may be TRBD1 or TRBD2 (6 bases each). The CDR3 runs to 14 residues. Deletions cut 0 bases from V and 4 bases from J, with 10 bases between. The germline V gene encodes CDR1 LNHDA and CDR2 SQIVND (reference sequence). The CDR3 protein is CASSIEGGGYEQYF. The CDR3 coding sequence is TGTGCCAGTAGTATAGAAGGAGGGGGGTACGAGCAGTACTTC.

The chain joins TRBV6-1 to TRBJ1-5; 9 bases align to TRBD1. Germline CDR1 is MNHNS and CDR2 is SASEGT. J was trimmed by 8 bases and V by 4 bases; bases with no gene match: 3. This CDR3 has 13 amino acids. The CDR3: CASSGDRDEPQHF. The CDR3 region has the DNA TGTGCCAGCAGTGGGGACAGGGATGAGCCCCAGCATTTT.

The chain uses TRBV5-1 and TRBJ2-5, with TRBD1 identical over 9 bases. Germline values: CDR1 SGHRS, CDR2 YFSETQ. The J segment lost 5 bases and the V segment lost 0 bases, leaving 5 bases of the junction unmatched. There are 15 residues in the CDR3. This CDR3 is CASSLGGQGSETQYF. The CDR3 DNA is TGCGCCAGCAGCTTGGGGGGACAGGGATCGGAGACCCAGTACTTC. The entire variable domain, with the rest obtained from reference TRBV5-1 and TRBJ2-5, is as follows: KAGVTQTPRYLIKTRGQQVTLSCSPISGHRSVSWYQQTPGQGLQFLFEYFSETQRNKGNFPGRFSGRQFSNSRSEMNVSTLELGDSALYLCASSLGGQGSETQYFGPGTRLLVL.

CDR3 bases: TGTGCCAGCTCACCGTCGCGGCAGTACAACACCGGGGAGCTGTTTTTT. Amino acids: CASSPSRQYNTGELFF. The chain has TRBV18 and TRBJ2-2; D gene unclear. The CDR3 spans 16 residues. Trimming shortened V by 3 bases and J by 2 bases, and 13 bases separated the two germline ends. CDR1 is KGHSH and CDR2 is LQKENI in the germline V gene.

V gene TRBV7-9 combines with J gene TRBJ1-2, with D tentatively TRBD1 (5 bases). Germline assignment: CDR1 SEHNR and CDR2 FQNEAQ (reference sequence). Trimming cost V 5 bases and J 2 bases, with 12 bases left between them. This CDR3 has 14 amino acids. This chain's CDR3 is CASSEGTENYGYTF. CDR3 nucleotide sequence: TGTGCCAGCAGCGAAGGGACGGAAAACTATGGCTACACCTTC.

This clone was counted once. The chain joins TRBV13 to TRBJ2-5; D could derive from TRBD1 or TRBD2 (5 bases each). V was shortened by 5 bases and J by 4 bases, with 23 bases between the two germline ends. CDR1 PRHDT and CDR2 FYEKMQ come from the germline V gene (reference sequence). This CDR3 has 17 residues. DNA of the CDR3: TGTGCCAGCAGCACCCGGGGCCAGGGCCTCACGGGAGAGACCCAGTACTTC. Its protein is CASSTRGQGLTGETQYF.

The chain couples TRBV6-1 to TRBJ1-5, with 8 bases lining up with TRBD1. This CDR3 is built from 15 residues. The junction had 4 bases not matched to a gene; V was cut back by 1 base and J by 5 bases. Per germline, CDR1 MNHNS and CDR2 SASEGT. The CDR3 here is CASSEDRGYYQPQHF. CDR3 nucleotides: TGTGCCAGCAGTGAAGACAGGGGGTATTATCAGCCCCAGCATTTT.

The V and J genes are TRBV12-5 and TRBJ2-5; weak D call: TRBD1 (5 bases). In germline, CDR1 is LGHNT, CDR2 FRNRAP. The CDR3 is 15 residues long. Deletions cut 4 bases from V and 5 bases from J, with 17 bases between. The CDR3 coding sequence is TGTGCTAGTGGTTGGGGCAGCAGGACCGGGGAGACCCAGTACTTC. It codes for CASGWGSRTGETQYF.

This clone was observed at least ten times. The chain carries TRBV5-8 and TRBJ2-2; TRBD2 matches at 10 bases. J gave up 5 bases and V 0 bases, and 4 bases lay outside the gene matches. The CDR3 covers 16 residues. CDR1 SGHTS and CDR2 YDEGEE come from the germline V gene. CDR3 sequence (DNA): TGTGCCAGCAGCTTGGTGCCTAGCGGGAGTACCGGGGAGCTGTTTTTT. Translation: CASSLVPSGSTGELFF.

Only one count was recorded for this clone. J is TRBJ2-5 and V is TRBV20-1; no clear D. The V gene's germline CDR1 is DFQATT and CDR2 SNEGSKA (reference sequence). The germline V and J ends were trimmed by 5 bases and 3 bases, with 4 bases remaining between them. The CDR3 sequence is 10 residues long. The CDR3 is CSAREETQYF. The CDR3 DNA reads as TGCAGTGCTCGCGAAGAGACCCAGTACTTC.

This clone has a handful of counts. The chain joins TRBV11-3 to TRBJ2-1, with unresolved D. Trimming stripped 2 bases from V and 4 bases from J, with 12 bases between. The CDR3 runs 15 residues. Germline V CDR1 and CDR2: SGHNT, YENEEA. This CDR3 reads CASSLLPPLYNEQFF. The CDR3, as DNA: TGTGCCAGCAGCTTACTCCCCCCTTTGTACAATGAGCAGTTCTTC.

This clone was observed a few times. This sequence joins TRBV10-2 and TRBJ2-3; tentatively, D is TRBD2 (6 bases). This CDR3 has 17 amino acids. Trimming pared 4 bases from V and 4 bases from J, leaving 21 bases between. CDR1 is WSHSY and CDR2 is SAAADI in the germline V gene. CDR3 loop: CASSADRDFKGPDTQYF. The CDR3 region has the DNA TGCGCCAGCAGTGCTGACCGGGACTTTAAAGGCCCAGATACGCAGTATTTT.

The chain is built from TRBV7-2 and TRBJ1-5, with TRBD1 matching 10 bases. Germline CDR1 reads SGHTA; CDR2 reads FQGNSA. This CDR3 spans 19 amino acids. V gave up 3 bases and J gave up 2 bases; unmatched junction bases: 13. CDR3 DNA sequence: TGTGCCAGCAGCTTGTTCGGGACAGGGGACCCTATAGGCAATCAGCCCCAGCATTTT. It encodes CASSLFGTGDPIGNQPQHF.

The V call is TRBV5-1, the J call TRBJ2-1, with 13 bases aligning to TRBD2. J lost 5 bases, V lost 4 bases, and 3 bases had no gene match. The CDR3 consists of 15 residues. The germline V gene encodes CDR1 SGHRS and CDR2 YFSETQ. For the CDR3, the DNA is TGCGCCAGCAGCCTCGGGACTAGCGGGGACAATGAGCAGTTCTTC. Encoded protein: CASSLGTSGDNEQFF.

The chain employs TRBV7-2 and TRBJ1-1, with 9 positions matching TRBD1. The CDR3 spans 16 residues. V shed 5 bases, J shed 0 bases, and the junction held 7 bases outside the gene matches. The germline gives CDR1 SGHTA, CDR2 FQGNSA. DNA for the CDR3: TGTGCCAGCAGCACCCGACAGGGGGGGATGAACACTGAAGCTTTCTTT. Protein sequence: CASSTRQGGMNTEAFF.

The rearrangement links TRBV19 to TRBJ2-7; D not resolved. The CDR3 covers 14 residues. Deletions cut 4 bases from V and 2 bases from J, with 12 bases between. In germline, CDR1 is LNHDA, CDR2 SQIVND (reference sequence). The CDR3 nucleotides are TGTGCCAGTAGTAGGGCATTTACCACCTACGAGCAGTACTTC. The encoded protein is CASSRAFTTYEQYF.

The chain has TRBV2 and TRBJ1-5, with a tentative D call TRBD1 (6 bases). The CDR3 extends over 14 amino acids. Germline V CDR1 and CDR2: SNHLY, FYNNEI. Trimming left V 2 bases short and J 2 bases short, with 7 bases between. CDR3 protein: CASSESGGNQPQHF. As DNA, the CDR3 is TGTGCCAGCAGTGAATCAGGGGGCAATCAGCCCCAGCATTTT.

The rearrangement joins TRBV5-6 to TRBJ2-5; D is unclear. The CDR3 spans 13 residues. Germline V gene sequence: CDR1 SGHDT, CDR2 YYEEEE. Trimming shortened V by 0 bases and J by 4 bases, and 7 bases separated the two germline ends. The CDR3 DNA is TGTGCCAGCAGCTTGGACGTAGGAGAGACCCAGTACTTC. This gives the protein CASSLDVGETQYF.

The chain joins TRBV2 to TRBJ2-1, with D hard to call. The length of the CDR3 is 15 residues. Germline CDR1 SNHLY, CDR2 FYNNEI. Deletions cut 2 bases from V and 0 bases from J, with 8 bases between. The DNA of the CDR3 is TGTGCCAGCAGTGAAAATCAGCCCTCCTACAATGAGCAGTTCTTC. Its protein is CASSENQPSYNEQFF.